The entry below describes one T cell receptor (beta chain). This clone was seen more than once but under ten times. It lacks a known antigen. Per-base qualities were not stored, and no clone one base away is much larger. The source of the sample is a study of cytomegalovirus exposure and HLA in healthy donors (TCRdb year 2017). About the study as a whole: According to a later analysis, one platform produced both the 110 or so validation repertoires and the roughly 640 repertoires of the first cohort. The aim of the study was to test whether cataloging public T cell receptors could identify signatures of past pathogen exposure. To predict cytomegalovirus infection status, the study combined high-throughput TCR immunosequencing, statistical association of individual TCRs with disease status, and machine learning. In addition to the first cohort of 650 to 750 subjects, a separate validation cohort of 120 different subjects was used. Study-wide conclusions, independent of this receptor: In the study, some 180 TCR beta chains were listed as associated with cytomegalovirus. While some public TCRs were present in many individuals, most TCR sequences turned up only very rarely across donors. The classifier was reported to diagnose cytomegalovirus status with high specificity and sensitivity in both the original cohort and the validation cohort. Of the cluster scores, 85% to 95% were above 0 in a later analysis, which found that TCRs clustered in the first cohort also tended to co-occur in the 95 to 150 validation repertoires. A few of the identified cytomegalovirus-associated TCR beta chains were confirmed in vitro to be specific for cytomegalovirus antigens. A later analysis lacked HLA typing for the validation cohort, so it scored co-occurrence in that cohort across all 120 or so repertoires. It was suggested by the authors that the approach could potentially be generalized to other disease states and immunological phenotypes.

From the cysteine up to the phenylalanine, the CDR3 has a length of 16 residues. Only the CDR3 part of the read is kept: 48 bases, read in frame from the first base. Via the germline V gene, CDR1 is SGHRS and CDR2 YFSETQ. V is clipped by 4 bases and J by 0 bases, and the sequence between their germline boundaries is 14 bases long. The library came from the immunoSEQ multiplex PCR assay. Turning to the authors' computational methods: A statistical classification framework was built for diagnosing cytomegalovirus status from the catalog of TCR beta chain sequences. TCRdb carries this immuneACCESS record with in-frame sequences only. Its versions omit some clonotypes, under half of them owing to an unresolved V gene in the studies checked, with the rest unexplained. V and J calls and clone size follow that table, whereas D and trimming were derived from the DNA. The sample includes 150,000 to 200,000 clones, with around 88% observed a single time. The ten largest clones capture around 2.3% of the sample.

The donors belonged to the validation cohort of over a hundred subjects, which was separate from the roughly 700-subject first cohort. The rearrangement joined TRBV5-1 to TRBJ1-3; the D gene is perhaps TRBD1, on 5 matching bases. The receptor was derived from a woman aged 18-29 years in good health and CMV-seronegative. Sequenced material: PBMCs. CDR3 protein: CASSPLTAPSGNTIYF. Here is the DNA: TGCGCCAGCAGCCCGCTGACAGCTCCCTCTGGAAACACCATATATTTT.